This T cell receptor (beta chain) stems from a study of T cell clonotyping in hematopoietic cell transplantation. About the study: Pretransplant recipient samples were taken after cytoreduction.

Sample time point: recipient sample about 28 days before transplant, after cytoreduction. Samples: about 28 days before transplant, then days 30, 100 and 180 after. Assay used: immunoSEQ multiplex PCR; TCRdb lists only in-frame clones, some missing. In the table there are about 76,000 clones, roughly 95% of which are singletons. General observations from the study: No sorting was done, leaving CD4 and CD8 contributions mixed. After transplant, recipient diversity fell while pathologically expanded clonotypes grew through day 180.

Comments on this clone: Its antigen is not known.

V trimming: 4 bases; J trimming: 4 bases; junction bases outside the gene matches: 12. The germline gives CDR1 LNHDA, CDR2 SQIVND (reference sequence). This CDR3 is 16 amino acids long. The chain uses TRBV19 and TRBJ1-1; TRBD1 aligns across 7 bases. The clonotype comes from a woman aged 45-60 years with acute myeloid leukemia. Some clones in this sample may be carry-over from other donors' samples. The material was peripheral blood mononuclear cells, obtained before stem cell transplant. The CDR3 here is CASSKRQGYIITEAFF. CDR3 coding DNA: TGTGCCAGTAGTAAAAGACAGGGCTATATAATCACTGAAGCTTTCTTT.